This passage covers 24 T cell receptor beta chains from one sample sequenced in a study of tumor and adjacent non-tumor tissue in lung cancer (dated 2018 in TCRdb). Library construction relied on multiplex PCR. Sequencing was performed on an Illumina HiSeq 2500. TCRbeta libraries were constructed through three rounds of nested PCR with primers (Table S4) according to protocols modified from ARM-PCR. TCRdb took the public reads, trimmed them with fastp at Q25, ran MiXCR for clone calling and kept in-frame beta chains. Entries are consolidated by CDR3 protein sequence, retaining the most common genes and DNA. Within this sample are 89,000 or so distinct CDR3 sequences, with roughly three fifths of them counted one time only. The leading ten clones occupy roughly 15% of the sample. RNA was isolated from bulk unsorted tissue, and RNA quality was assessed with a NanoDrop ND-1000 and an Agilent 2100. The specimen was lung tumor tissue. The receptors were gathered from a man between 65 and 85 years old with non-small cell lung cancer.

CDR3 nucleotide sequence: TGTGCCAGCAGCCCTGGTAGAGGACCACGTCCCTACAATGAGCAGTTCTTC. Translated, it gives CASSPGRGPRPYNEQFF. The V call is TRBV11-1, the J call TRBJ2-1; D is ambiguous. The V and J ends lost 5 bases and 2 bases respectively, with 19 bases between them. This CDR3 comprises 17 residues. Per germline, CDR1 SGHAT and CDR2 FQDESV (reference sequence).

This clonotype was recorded only once. The conserved closing phenylalanine or tryptophan is absent in this CDR3, likely reflecting a read error. The limits of the CDR3 on the DNA are not certain, so only TCRdb's listed CDR3 is given. This rearrangement joins TRBV29-1 to TRBJ2-3. Per the germline V gene, CDR1 is SQVTM and CDR2 is ANQGSEA. The CDR3 totals 13 residues, both ends included. The CDR3 loop reads CSVELDGGFTHYS.

This sequence joins TRBV11-2 and TRBJ2-2, with D hard to call. Trimming left V 4 bases short and J 10 bases short, with 25 bases between. The CDR3 contains 17 residues. CDR1 SGHAT and CDR2 FQNNGV come from the germline V gene. Here the CDR3 DNA reads TGTGCCAGCAGCTCGGTATTAGCAGAGACTTACAGTAAGGAGCTGTTTTTT. Translation gives CASSSVLAETYSKELFF.

Notes on this clonotype: The junction and the germline gene differ at one end; a read error may be behind it. This sequence joins TRBV11-2 and TRBJ2-7; D remains unclear. The V gene's germline CDR1 is SGHAT and CDR2 FQNNGV. CDR3 size: 14 residues. CDR3 bases: TGTGCCGGCAGCTTAGGAGAGAGAAACTACGAGCAGCACTTC. It translates to CAGSLGERNYEQHF.

With regard to this clonotype: At one of its ends the junction is not consistent with the germline gene, which may arise from a read error. The rearrangement uses TRBV11-2 and TRBJ2-2; D uncertain. CDR3 length equals 16 residues. Germline CDR1 and CDR2: SGHAT and FQNNGV. CDR3 DNA sequence: TGTGTCAGCAGCTTGTTCGTGGCCACGAACGCAGGGGAGCTGTTTTTT. It specifies CVSSLFVATNAGELFF.

V usage is TRBV5-1 and J usage is TRBJ2-1; TRBD1 is a possible D gene (6 bases). Germline V gene lookup returns CDR1 SGHRS and CDR2 YFSETQ. Trimming stripped 8 bases from V and 7 bases from J, with 19 bases between. The CDR3 sequence is 14 residues long. CDR3 nucleotide sequence: TGCGCCAGGAGCCCCTCAGGGGCCCTGAATGAGCAGTTCTTC. Protein product: CARSPSGALNEQFF.

This clonotype showed up just once. A read error may account for a junction end that differs from germline. The chain recombines TRBV24-1 with TRBJ2-1, with D possibly being TRBD2 (6 bases). CDR1 is KGHDR and CDR2 is SFDVKD in the germline V gene. The CDR3 has 14 residues. CDR3 sequence reads: CTTSDGTPLNEQFF. DNA of the CDR3: TGTACCACCAGTGATGGGACTCCCCTCAATGAGCAGTTCTTC.

This clonotype showed up many times. V gene TRBV6-6 combines with J gene TRBJ2-5, with D tentatively TRBD1 (6 bases). With 6 bases removed from V and 3 bases from J, the gap between germline ends came to 8 bases. Germline V gene data show CDR1 as MNHNY and CDR2 as SVGAGI (reference sequence). The CDR3 is made up of 12 amino acids. The CDR3 loop is CASSRGEETQYF. CDR3 DNA sequence: TGTGCCAGCAGCAGGGGAGAAGAGACCCAGTACTTC.

In this sample, this clonotype turned up a few times. Given a much more abundant clone one base away, this may be a read error. This chain joins TRBV6-5 and TRBJ1-6; D is uncertain. The CDR3 length is 13 residues. Germline V gene sequence: CDR1 MNHEY, CDR2 SVGAGI. Deletions cut 6 bases from V and 8 bases from J, with 11 bases between. DNA for the CDR3: TGTGCCAGCAGCCTTCCTACTGATTCACCCCTCCACTTT. Its translation is CASSLPTDSPLHF.

There are a few counts of this clonotype. With a much larger clone just one base away, this may be a read error. The chain combines TRBV5-6 with TRBJ2-5; unclear D gene. Trimming cost V 1 base and J 2 bases, with 12 bases left between them. From germline, CDR1 is SGHDT and CDR2 YYEEEE. This CDR3 contains 15 residues. CDR3 nucleotides: TGTGCCAGCAGCTTGACTCGGAACACTCAAGAGACCCAGTACTTC. Translating it yields CASSLTRNTQETQYF.

This clonotype was counted once. A much larger clone differs by one base, so this may be a read error. The rearrangement links TRBV10-3 to TRBJ2-1; D might be TRBD2 (6 bases). Per the germline V gene, CDR1 is ENHRY and CDR2 is SYGVKD. There are 16 residues in the CDR3. CDR3 in amino acids: CTISESGGAGSNEQFF. Here the CDR3 DNA reads TGTACCATCAGTGAGTCGGGCGGGGCGGGGAGCAATGAGCAGTTCTTC.

This clonotype was observed at least ten times. The gene calls are TRBV11-2 and TRBJ1-1; D unresolved. The germline V gene has CDR1 SGHAT and CDR2 FQNNGV. Trimming pared 1 base from V and 1 base from J, leaving 4 bases between. This CDR3 is 13 amino acids long. The CDR3 region is CASSLGANTEAFF. CDR3 nucleotides: TGTGCCAGCAGCTTAGGAGCGAACACTGAAGCTTTCTTT.

In regard to this clonotype: Relative to the germline gene, one junction end is altered; a read error may explain this. This sequence joins TRBV7-9 and TRBJ2-6; D not certain. The germline V gene has CDR1 SEHNR and CDR2 FQNEAQ (reference sequence). The CDR3 extends over 16 amino acids. The DNA for the CDR3 is TGTGCCAGCGGCTTCCTCGCTATTAACGGGGCCAACGTCCTGACTTTC. It encodes CASGFLAINGANVLTF. Filled out from reference TRBV7-9 and TRBJ2-6, the complete variable domain reads DTGVSQNPRHKITKRGQNVTFRCDPISEHNRLYWYRQTLGQGPEFLTYFQNEAQLEKSRLLSDRFSAERPKGSFSTLEIQRTEQGDSAMYLCASGFLAINGANVLTFGAGSRLTVL.

On this clonotype itself: A read error is possible here, since a much larger clone lies one base away. The chain couples TRBV10-1 to TRBJ2-3; D possibly corresponds to TRBD2 (6 bases). There are 15 residues in the CDR3. Germline values: CDR1 WNHNN, CDR2 SYGVQD (reference sequence). This CDR3 is CASTRGSSGTGTQYF. The DNA for the CDR3 is TGCGCCAGCACCCGGGGGAGTAGCGGCACAGGTACGCAGTATTTT.

Regarding this clonotype: The junction differs from germline at one of its ends, possibly a read error. The chain couples TRBV29-1 to TRBJ2-5, with D hard to call. The CDR3 covers 13 residues. Germline-derived CDR1 and CDR2 are SQVTM and ANQGSEA. CDR3 sequence reads: CGVEAGVEETQYF. In nucleotides, the CDR3 is TGCGGCGTTGAGGCTGGGGTGGAAGAGACCCAGTATTTC.

With regard to this clonotype: A much larger clone is a single base away; this may be a read error. The J gene is TRBJ2-3, the V gene TRBV13, with 8 positions matching TRBD1. V lost 4 bases to trimming and J lost 2 bases; unmatched junction nucleotides: 5. Germline-derived CDR1 and CDR2 are PRHDT and FYEKMQ (reference sequence). The CDR3 totals 15 residues. CDR3 residues: CASSSGQGHTDTQYF. The DNA for the CDR3 is TGTGCCAGCAGCTCCGGACAGGGTCACACAGATACGCAGTATTTT.

In regard to this clonotype: A read error may explain this, as a much larger clone is one base away. CDR3 protein: CASSLASGHLHF. The CDR3 DNA reads as TGTGCCAGCAGCTTAGCATCAGGGCACCTGCATTTT. The chain couples TRBV7-2 to TRBJ1-5, with D perhaps matching TRBD1 (5 bases). V was trimmed by 0 bases and J by 15 bases, leaving 12 bases between them. Germline loops: CDR1 SGHTA, CDR2 FQGNSA. The CDR3 has 12 residues.

About this clonotype: This sequence may be a read error, since a much larger clone differs from it by one base. No conserved phenylalanine or tryptophan is present at the end of the CDR3, so a read error is the likely explanation. The chain couples TRBV28 to TRBJ1-4; D gene unclear. CDR3 length equals 12 residues. V dropped 7 bases and J dropped 4 bases, with 7 bases sitting between them. Germline assignment: CDR1 MDHEN and CDR2 SYDVKM. As DNA, the CDR3 is TGTGCCAGCACCCAAAGTAATGAAAAACTGTTTTAT. Its translation: CASTQSNEKLFY.

The gene calls are TRBV11-1 and TRBJ2-1, with TRBD2 identical over 13 bases. The V gene end was trimmed by 5 bases and the J gene end by 7 bases; junction bases not matched to a gene: 14. CDR3 length equals 18 residues. Germline V gene data show CDR1 as SGHAT and CDR2 as FQDESV (reference sequence). The CDR3 loop is CASSTRQLTSGRKNEQFF. CDR3 nucleotides: TGTGCCAGCAGCACTAGGCAGTTGACTAGCGGGAGGAAGAATGAGCAGTTCTTC.

The gene calls are TRBV7-3 and TRBJ2-2; D unclear. The germline gives CDR1 SGHTA, CDR2 FQGTGA. The CDR3 is 12 residues long. The V end was cut by 5 bases, the J end by 7 bases, with 8 bases between. The CDR3 DNA is TGTGCCAGCAGCCACGTACTCGGGGAGCTGTTTTTT. Its translation: CASSHVLGELFF.

Concerning this clonotype: One end of the junction fails to match germline, which may point to a read error. This chain uses TRBV11-2 with TRBJ2-7, with unresolved D. Germline values: CDR1 SGHAT, CDR2 FQNNGV. This CDR3 comprises 14 residues. CDR3 in amino acids: CASNPVAGRDEQYF. DNA for the CDR3: TGTGCCAGCAACCCAGTGGCAGGACGCGACGAACAGTACTTC.

This clonotype has just one count. A clone one base away is much larger, so this may be a read error. The rearrangement joins TRBV6-6 to TRBJ2-7, with 9 nucleotides matching TRBD1. This CDR3 is built from 15 residues. CDR1 MNHNY and CDR2 SVGAGI come from the germline V gene (reference sequence). J lost 6 bases, V lost 9 bases, and 15 bases had no gene match. Here the CDR3 DNA reads TGTGCCAGTACTCGGGGGGTTAAGGGACAGGGCGAGCAGTACTTC. Its translation is CASTRGVKGQGEQYF.

This clonotype has more than one count but fewer than ten. A read error is possible here, since a much larger clone lies one base away. The J gene is TRBJ1-4, the V gene TRBV10-3; 9 bases fit TRBD1. The CDR3 is made up of 14 amino acids. V trimming: 7 bases; J trimming: 7 bases; junction bases outside the gene matches: 7. Germline-derived CDR1 and CDR2 are ENHRY and SYGVKD. The DNA for the CDR3 is TGTGCCATCAACACGACAGGGGGGAGTGAAAAACTGTTTTTT. Residues: CAINTTGGSEKLFF.

The gene calls are TRBV30 and TRBJ1-3; D is unresolved. Germline-derived CDR1 and CDR2 are GTSNPN and SVGIG (reference sequence). V was trimmed by 7 bases and J by 0 bases, leaving 16 bases between them. The CDR3 spans 15 residues. In DNA, the CDR3 is TGTGCCTTCTCAAAGGGTTTAATCTCTGGAAACACCATATATTTT. The encoded protein is CAFSKGLISGNTIYF. Combining the CDR3 with reference TRBV30 and TRBJ1-3 gives the whole variable domain SQTIHQWPATLVQPVGSPLSLECTVEGTSNPNLYWYRQAAGRGLQLLFYSVGIGQISSEVPQNLSASRPQDRQFILSSKKLLLSDSGFYLCAFSKGLISGNTIYFGEGSWLTVV.